A single sample gave rise to the 8 T cell receptor beta chains below, sequenced in a study of early T cells in non-severe SARS-CoV-2 infection. TCRdb passed the 5' RACE reads through MiXCR, listing each CDR3 protein once. The sample has around 55,000 distinct CDR3 sequences, under 8.5% seen once; the top ten hold 4.5% to 6%. The material sequenced was whole blood, taken at baseline. The source is an adult who was a healthcare worker with PCR-confirmed SARS-CoV-2 infection or an uninfected control (not recorded which).

The chain is built from TRBV7-9 and TRBJ1-1; D is undetermined. The V gene's germline CDR1 is SEHNR and CDR2 FQNEAQ (reference sequence). V lost 4 bases and J lost 10, with 10 bases in between. The CDR3 runs to 11 residues. CDR3 in DNA: TGTGCCAGCAGCTCACAAGAGGTAGCTTTCTTT. Residues: CASSSQEVAFF.

This clonotype was seen more than once but under ten times. V and J are TRBV11-2 and TRBJ2-7; D is perhaps TRBD1 (6 bases). Germline assignment: CDR1 SGHAT and CDR2 FQNNGV. The V end lost 1 base, the J end lost 3 bases, and 22 bases lay between the germline ends. The CDR3 consists of 18 residues. CDR3 in DNA: TGTGCCAGCAGCTTAGGTACTCGGTCCTCCGGGACACTCTACGAGCAGTACTTC. This codes for CASSLGTRSSGTLYEQYF.

This clonotype appeared a few times. The chain joins TRBV4-2 to TRBJ1-1, with 8 bases lining up with TRBD1. After removal of 0 bases from V and 1 base from J, the junction contained 4 bases not matched to a gene. There are 16 residues in the CDR3. Looked up from germline, CDR1 is LGHNA and CDR2 is YNFKEQ. The CDR3 loop reads CASSQEPGTGNTEAFF. The CDR3 DNA reads TGTGCCAGCAGCCAAGAACCCGGGACAGGGAACACTGAAGCTTTCTTT.

The sample holds many counts of this clonotype. The CDR3 here is CAWSTESSYEQYF. DNA of the CDR3: TGTGCCTGGAGTACGGAAAGCTCCTACGAGCAGTACTTC. This chain connects TRBV30 to TRBJ2-7, with no clear D. V was cut by 2 bases and J by 0 bases, with 8 bases left in between. The germline CDR1 and CDR2 sequences are GTSNPN and SVGIG (reference sequence). The CDR3 is 13 amino acids.

In this sample, this clonotype turned up many times. The chain is built from TRBV7-2 and TRBJ2-5; 13 nucleotides agree with TRBD2. The germline V gene has CDR1 SGHTA and CDR2 FQGNSA. CDR3 length: 17 residues. The J segment lost 7 bases and the V segment lost 5 bases, leaving 13 bases of the junction unmatched. CDR3 sequence reads: CASSQGLAGAGGVTQYF. CDR3 coding DNA: TGTGCCAGCAGCCAAGGACTAGCGGGGGCGGGAGGGGTGACCCAGTACTTC.

The chain recombines TRBV29-1 with TRBJ2-7; 10 bases fit TRBD1. CDR3 length: 16 amino acids. Germline trimming cut 6 bases from V and 3 bases from J; bases unmatched to any gene: 14. Germline V gene lookup returns CDR1 SQVTM and CDR2 ANQGSEA. The CDR3 DNA is TGCAGCGTGGCCGGTCCGATCGACAGGGGGCTCTACGAGCAGTACTTC. Its translation is CSVAGPIDRGLYEQYF.

Only a few counts were recorded for this clonotype. J is TRBJ2-5 and V is TRBV29-1, with TRBD1 matching 7 bases. The V gene end was trimmed by 5 bases and the J gene end by 5 bases; junction bases not matched to a gene: 8. Germline V gene lookup returns CDR1 SQVTM and CDR2 ANQGSEA. The CDR3 sequence is 13 residues long. CDR3: CSVRKGAGETQYF. The CDR3 DNA sequence: TGCAGCGTTAGAAAGGGGGCTGGGGAGACCCAGTACTTC.

This clonotype was seen a handful of times. The chain carries TRBV5-6 and TRBJ2-7, with D perhaps matching TRBD2 (6 bases). Between the trimmed V and J ends, which lost 2 bases and 3 bases, there was a span of 12 bases. Germline CDR1 reads SGHDT; CDR2 reads YYEEEE. The CDR3 runs 14 residues. The CDR3 nucleotides are TGTGCCAGCAGCTTCCAAGGAGGGTTCTACGAGCAGTACTTC. Translated: CASSFQGGFYEQYF. The entire variable domain, with the rest obtained from reference TRBV5-6 and TRBJ2-7, is as follows: DAGVTQSPTHLIKTRGQQVTLRCSPKSGHDTVSWYQQALGQGPQFIFQYYEEEERQRGNFPDRFSGHQFPNYSSELNVNALLLGDSALYLCASSFQGGFYEQYFGPGTRLTVT.